What follows is one T cell receptor (beta chain) and its context. The antigen is not known. This specimen belongs to a study of post-analysis software for immune sequencing data. Turning to the study itself: Disease trajectories encompassed relapsing-remitting, secondary progressive and progressive-relapsing multiple sclerosis.

Germline values: CDR1 SGHAT, CDR2 FQDESV (reference sequence). The CDR3 spans 16 residues. V lost 2 bases and J 2 bases, leaving 14 bases between the germline ends. Each TCR beta cDNA library carried unique molecular identifiers. TCRdb re-derived calls from the PCR reads in MiXCR, one entry per CDR3 protein. This table has 600,000 to 700,000 distinct CDR3 sequences, approximately 59% appearing once. Notes on the study in general: Strong co-clustering by F measure linked samples that shared a preparation batch. Normalized Chao1 diversity in multiple sclerosis patients fell significantly below that of controls. About five TRBV segments occurring more often in patients than controls included TRBV5-6, TRBV5-1 and TRBV20-1.

Sample: blood. This clonotype was obtained from a girl aged 2 to 9 with multiple sclerosis. The J gene is TRBJ2-3, the V gene TRBV11-1, with a tentative D call TRBD2 (5 bases). The CDR3 sequence is CASSLSPRRPTDTQYF. CDR3 bases: TGTGCCAGCAGCTTAAGCCCAAGGAGGCCCACAGATACGCAGTATTTT. Full variable domain (outside the CDR3, taken from reference TRBV11-1 and TRBJ2-3): EAEVAQSPRYKITEKSQAVAFWCDPISGHATLYWYRQILGQGPELLVQFQDESVVDDSQLPKDRFSAERLKGVDSTLKIQPAELGDSAMYLCASSLSPRRPTDTQYFGPGTRLTVL.